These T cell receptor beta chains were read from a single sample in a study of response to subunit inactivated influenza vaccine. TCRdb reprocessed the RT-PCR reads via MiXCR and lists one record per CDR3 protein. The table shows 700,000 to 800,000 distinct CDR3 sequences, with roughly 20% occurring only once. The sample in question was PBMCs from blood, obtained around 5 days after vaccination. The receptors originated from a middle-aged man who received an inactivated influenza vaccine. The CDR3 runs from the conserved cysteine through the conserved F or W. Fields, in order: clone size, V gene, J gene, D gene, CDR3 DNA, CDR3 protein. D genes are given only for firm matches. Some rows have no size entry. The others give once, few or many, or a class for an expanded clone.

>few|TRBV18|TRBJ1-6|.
TGTGCCAGCTCACCAGGGACACCAAATAATTCACCCCTCCACTTT
CASSPGTPNNSPLHF
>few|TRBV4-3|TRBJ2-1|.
TGCGCCAGCAGCCTCAGGAGGGACGCGATCATCTACAATGAGCAGTTCTTC
CASSLRRDAIIYNEQFF
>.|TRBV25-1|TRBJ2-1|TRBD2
TGTGCCAGCAGTGCGGCGGGAGCTCACTACAATGAGCAGTTCTTC
CASSAAGAHYNEQFF
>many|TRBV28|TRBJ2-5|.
TGTGCCACCGATCGGGGCACCCAAGAGACCCAGTACTTC
CATDRGTQETQYF
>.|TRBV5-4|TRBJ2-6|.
TGTGCCAGCAGCCTGGGAGCAGACAGGGGGGCCAACGTCCTGACTTTC
CASSLGADRGANVLTF
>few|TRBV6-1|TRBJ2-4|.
TGTGCCTCTAGGGGCGGAACTCTAGCCAAAAACATTCAGTACTTC
CASRGGTLAKNIQYF
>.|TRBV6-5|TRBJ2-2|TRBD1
TGTGCCAGCAGTTCCTGGGACAGGGGGCCTAACGGGGAGCTGTTTTTT
CASSSWDRGPNGELFF
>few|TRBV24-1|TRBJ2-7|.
TGTGCCACCAGTGATGCCGGGGATTCCTACGAGCAGTACTTC
CATSDAGDSYEQYF
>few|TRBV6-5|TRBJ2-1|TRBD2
TGTGCCAGCAGTATACTAGCGGGAGGGCCCCAGTTCTTC
CASSILAGGPQFF
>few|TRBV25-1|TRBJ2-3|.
TGTGCCAGCAGTGAATATTTGGGCACAGATACGCAGTATTTT
CASSEYLGTDTQYF
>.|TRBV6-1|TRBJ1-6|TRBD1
TGTGCCAGCATCGGACCCCGGACAGGGGTTAGGTCACCCCTCCACTTT
CASIGPRTGVRSPLHF
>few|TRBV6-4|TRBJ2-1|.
TGTGCCAGCAGTGAGGGGGACCACAATGAGCAGTTCTTC
CASSEGDHNEQFF
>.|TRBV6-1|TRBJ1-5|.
TGTGCCAGCAGCCTCCTACAGGGATATAGCAATCAGCCCCAGCATTTT
CASSLLQGYSNQPQHF
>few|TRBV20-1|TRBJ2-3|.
TGCAGTGCTGGGGGTGGGGGAACCGGGAAAGATACGCAGTATTTT
CSAGGGGTGKDTQYF
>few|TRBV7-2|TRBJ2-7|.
TGTGCCAGCAGCAGGGACTTCTACGAGCAGTACTTC
CASSRDFYEQYF
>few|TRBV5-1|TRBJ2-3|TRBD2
TGCGCCAGCAGCTTGTACGCTAGCGGGGCGTCAGATACGCAGTATTTT
CASSLYASGASDTQYF
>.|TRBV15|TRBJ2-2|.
TGTGCCACCCTGCAGGACTACTTGACCGGGGAGCTGTTTTTT
CATLQDYLTGELFF
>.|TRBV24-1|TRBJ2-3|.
TGTGCCACCAGTGAAGAGACAGGGAGGACAGATACGCAGTATTTT
CATSEETGRTDTQYF
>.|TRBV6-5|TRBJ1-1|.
TGTGCCAGCAGTTACGCCGGGAGTGAAGCTTTCTTT
CASSYAGSEAFF
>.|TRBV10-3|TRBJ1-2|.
TGTGCCATCAGAGAGGAGGGGGGAGCTAACTATGGCTACACCTTC
CAIREEGGANYGYTF
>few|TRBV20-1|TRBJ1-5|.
TGCAGTGCTAGAGAATCAGGCTATAGCAATCAGCCCCAGCATTTT
CSARESGYSNQPQHF
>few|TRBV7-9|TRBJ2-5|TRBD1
TGTGCCAGCAGCTTCCCGGACAGGGGAAACCAAGAGACCCAGTACTTC
CASSFPDRGNQETQYF
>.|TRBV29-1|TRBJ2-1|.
TGCAGCGCAGGACTAACCTACAATGAGCAGTTCTTC
CSAGLTYNEQFF
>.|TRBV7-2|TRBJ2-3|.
TGTGCCAGCAGCCCCCGAAGAAGTGCAGATACGCAGTATTTT
CASSPRRSADTQYF
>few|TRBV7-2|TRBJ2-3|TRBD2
TGTGCCAGCAGCTTAGTGCGGGAGTTCGGCACAGATACGCAGTATTTT
CASSLVREFGTDTQYF
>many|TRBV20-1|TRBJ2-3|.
TGCAGTGCTAGAGTTACGACCGGTACCGATACGCAGTATTTT
CSARVTTGTDTQYF
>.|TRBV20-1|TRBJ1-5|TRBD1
TGCAGTGCTAAACAGGGGGCATTCAATCAGCCCCAGCATTTT
CSAKQGAFNQPQHF
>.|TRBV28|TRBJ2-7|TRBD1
TGTGCCAGCAGTTCTCGGGACAGGGGCATCAACGAGCAGTACTTC
CASSSRDRGINEQYF
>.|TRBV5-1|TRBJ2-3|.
TGCGCCAGCAGCCGGACGGCGGCAGATACGCAGTATTTT
CASSRTAADTQYF
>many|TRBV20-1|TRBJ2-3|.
TGCAGTATTAGCGGCCGCACAGATACGCAGTATTTT
CSISGRTDTQYF
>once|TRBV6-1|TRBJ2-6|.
TGTGCCAGCATAGGTCTAGGCCTTGCCTCTGGGGCCAACGTCCTGACTTTC
CASIGLGLASGANVLTF
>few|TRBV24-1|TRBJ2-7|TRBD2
TGTGCCACCAGTGAGCCGGGACTAACCTACGAGCAGTACTTC
CATSEPGLTYEQYF
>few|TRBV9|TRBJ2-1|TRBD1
TGTGCCAGCAGCCCGAGGACAGGAGTTTCCTACAATGAGCAGTTCTTC
CASSPRTGVSYNEQFF
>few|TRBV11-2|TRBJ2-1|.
TGTGCCAGCAGCTTGACATGGCTAAAGAATGAGCAGTTCTTC
CASSLTWLKNEQFF
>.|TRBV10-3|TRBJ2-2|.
TGTGCCCTCAGTTTAGACCCCCGTATTCGGGGGACCGGGGAGCTGTTTTTT
CALSLDPRIRGTGELFF
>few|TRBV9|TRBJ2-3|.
TGTGCCAGCAGCGTAGCAGGTAGCGGCACAGATACGCAGTATTTT
CASSVAGSGTDTQYF
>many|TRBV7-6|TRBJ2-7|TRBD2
TGTGCCAGCAGCTCATTGACTAGCGACTACGAGCAGTACTTC
CASSSLTSDYEQYF
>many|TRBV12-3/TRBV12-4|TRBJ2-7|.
TGTGCCAGCAGTTGGGGGAGAGAGGGATTTGTATACGAGCAGTACTTC
CASSWGREGFVYEQYF
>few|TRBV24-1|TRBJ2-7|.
TGTGCCACCAGTGATTTGCCCGAGCAGTACTTC
CATSDLPEQYF
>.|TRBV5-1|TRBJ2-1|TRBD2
TGCGCCAGCAGCTTTACTTTGACTAGCGGAGAAGGTAGGAATGAGCAGTTCTTC
CASSFTLTSGEGRNEQFF
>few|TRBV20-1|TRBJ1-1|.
TGCAGTGCTTCCCGGGACAACCTCCGAATGAACACTGAAGCTTTCTTT
CSASRDNLRMNTEAFF
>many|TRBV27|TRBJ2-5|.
TGTGCCAGCAGTTTTGACAGGACACAAGAGACCCAGTACTTC
CASSFDRTQETQYF
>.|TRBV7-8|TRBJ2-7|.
TGTGCCAGCAGCGTTCGTACTTCCTACGAGCAGTACTTC
CASSVRTSYEQYF
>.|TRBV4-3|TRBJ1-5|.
TGCGCCAGCAGCCAACGGCAGTCCAATCAGCCCCAGCATTTT
CASSQRQSNQPQHF
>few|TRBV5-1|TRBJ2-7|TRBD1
TGCGCCAGCAGCGCCAACAGGGGGCCCCTCTCCTACGAGCAGTACTTC
CASSANRGPLSYEQYF
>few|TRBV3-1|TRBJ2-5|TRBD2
TGTGCCAGCAGCCAACCTAGCGGGGTCACCCAGTACTTC
CASSQPSGVTQYF
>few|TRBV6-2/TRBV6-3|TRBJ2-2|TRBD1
TGTGCCAGCAATGACCGGGACAGGGGGCCCGGGGAGCTGTTTTTT
CASNDRDRGPGELFF
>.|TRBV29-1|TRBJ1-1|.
TGCAGCGTTGAAAAGGGTCCTCAGGGGACTGAAGCTTTCTTT
CSVEKGPQGTEAFF
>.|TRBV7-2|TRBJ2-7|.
TGTGCCAGCAGCTTATCGGGACCCGGGGAGCAGTACTTC
CASSLSGPGEQYF
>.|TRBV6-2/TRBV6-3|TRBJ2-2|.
TGTGCCAGCAGTTTCGGGCCGCCCGTCTCCGGGGAGCTGTTTTTT
CASSFGPPVSGELFF
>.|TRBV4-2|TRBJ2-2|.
TGTGCCACTAGGACAGCGAACACCGGGGAGCTGTTTTTT
CATRTANTGELFF
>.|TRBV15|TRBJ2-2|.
TGTGCCACCAGCAGAGATTCTTTTGGTGGCGGGGAGCTGTTTTTT
CATSRDSFGGGELFF
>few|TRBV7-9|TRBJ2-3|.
TGTGCCAGCAGCTTAGTGGGGCCAGACCAGTCGTCGCAGTATTTT
CASSLVGPDQSSQYF
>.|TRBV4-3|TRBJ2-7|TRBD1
TGCGCCAGCAGCCCAGAACCGGGACAGGGCGCAGTGGAGCAGTACTTC
CASSPEPGQGAVEQYF
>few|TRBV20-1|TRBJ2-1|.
TGCAGTGCTCGCCCTATTAGCGGTGGCTCCTACAATGAGCAGTTCTTC
CSARPISGGSYNEQFF
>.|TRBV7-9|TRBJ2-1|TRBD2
TGTGCCAGCAGCTCCGGGACTAGCGGGGGGGCAGTCCATGAGCAGTTCTTC
CASSSGTSGGAVHEQFF
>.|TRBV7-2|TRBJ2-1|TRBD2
TGTGCCAGCAGCTTATCTGGTAGCGGGAACCTTGAGCAGTTCTTC
CASSLSGSGNLEQFF
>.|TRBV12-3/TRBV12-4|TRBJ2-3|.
TGTGCCAGCAGCCCCTCGGACGGATCTAGCACAGATACGCAGTATTTT
CASSPSDGSSTDTQYF
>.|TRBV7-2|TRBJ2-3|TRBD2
TGTGCCAGCAGCTTAGAGTTAACTAGCGGGAGCACAGATACGCAGTATTTT
CASSLELTSGSTDTQYF
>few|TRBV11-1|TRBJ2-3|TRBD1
TGTGCCAGCAGAAACCGGGACAGGGGGCGACTTGCCGCAGATACGCAGTATTTT
CASRNRDRGRLAADTQYF